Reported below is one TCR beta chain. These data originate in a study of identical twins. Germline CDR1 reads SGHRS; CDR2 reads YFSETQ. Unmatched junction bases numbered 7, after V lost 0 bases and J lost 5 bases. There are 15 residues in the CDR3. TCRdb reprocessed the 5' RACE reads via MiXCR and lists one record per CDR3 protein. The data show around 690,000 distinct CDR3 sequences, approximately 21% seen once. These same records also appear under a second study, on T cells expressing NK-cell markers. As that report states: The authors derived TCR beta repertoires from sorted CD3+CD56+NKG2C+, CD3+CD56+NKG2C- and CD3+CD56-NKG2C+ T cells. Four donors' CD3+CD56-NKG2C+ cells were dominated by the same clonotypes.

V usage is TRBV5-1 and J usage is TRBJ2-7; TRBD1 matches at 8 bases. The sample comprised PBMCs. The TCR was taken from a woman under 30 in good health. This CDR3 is CASSLGAGGYDEQYF. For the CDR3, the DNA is TGCGCCAGCAGCTTGGGGGCAGGGGGCTATGACGAGCAGTACTTC.